A selection of T cell receptor beta chains follows, all from one sample in a study of blood T cell repertoires in COVID-19. TCRdb's table, derived via immunoSEQ multiplex PCR, lists solely in-frame clones and lacks some. The sample records some 240,000 clones, about 79% being singletons. The sequencing sample was made of peripheral blood. These receptors came from a man in his fifties or sixties with active or convalescent COVID-19. CDR3s include the opening cysteine and the closing phenylalanine or tryptophan. Some rows have no size entry. The others give once, few or many, or a class for an expanded clone.

TRBJ1-2 TRBV5-4 14 NA CASRLLGGDYGYTF
TRBJ2-1 TRBV4-2 17 NA CASSQDSASGIFNEQFF
TRBJ2-1 TRBV11-3 13 NA CASSSYPGQEQFF
TRBJ2-1 TRBV28 15 NA CASSLAGVGYNEQFF
TRBJ1-3 TRBV28 14 NA CASSSRNTGNTIYF
TRBJ1-2 TRBV28 12 NA CASSYRVTGYTF
TRBJ2-3 TRBV5-8 15 NA CASSLMGQALDTQYF
TRBJ2-3 TRBV5-1 16 NA CASTPGTSGRADTQYF
TRBJ2-7 TRBV6-2/TRBV6-3 15 NA CASSPGGTGRNEQYF
TRBJ1-2 TRBV14 13 NA CASSQEPGWGYTF
TRBJ1-1 TRBV7-3 13 NA CASSPGWNTEAFF
TRBJ2-5 TRBV5-1 15 NA CASSPGQVKEETQYF
TRBJ2-7 TRBV2 11 NA CASSYSYEQYF
TRBJ2-1 TRBV15 15 NA CATSREQGVLNEQFF
TRBJ2-2 TRBV7-9 14 NA CASSLVSNTGELFF
TRBJ2-5 TRBV9 14 NA CASSVAPGMETQYF
TRBJ1-2 TRBV5-4 14 NA CASSLLGGAGGYTF
TRBJ1-3 TRBV5-5 14 few CASSLGRRGNTIYF
TRBJ2-2 TRBV11-2 17 NA CASSLNRGPLRTGELFF
TRBJ1-1 TRBV19 14 NA CASSPPTLSTEAFF
TRBJ2-2 TRBV9 16 NA CASSGPWVRGTGELFF
TRBJ1-5 TRBV27 15 once CASSFSNRGGQPQHF
TRBJ2-1 TRBV24-1 13 NA CATSDFRGEEQFF
TRBJ1-4 TRBV2 13 NA CATSRGVGEKLFF
TRBJ2-7 TRBV5-4 14 NA CASRPDIGAREQYF
TRBJ2-7 TRBV6-2/TRBV6-3 16 NA CASSYSGTSGDYEQYF
TRBJ1-6 TRBV28 16 NA CASAGTRDNNNSPLHF
TRBJ2-5 TRBV3-1/TRBV3-2 15 NA CASSGSGGPWETQYF
TRBJ1-2 TRBV2 14 NA CASSVGGFSYGYTF
TRBJ2-1 TRBV28 13 NA CASTEGEVDEQFF
TRBJ1-1 TRBV5-4 17 NA CASSLGAGTGTHTEAFF
TRBJ1-4 TRBV28 15 NA CASSFRGQLNEKLFF
TRBJ2-5 TRBV7-9 15 NA CASSPGTGVLETQYF
TRBJ2-5 TRBV5-1 15 NA CASSLALQGGETQYF
TRBJ1-3 TRBV2 16 few CASSERRQGTGNTIYF
TRBJ1-1 TRBV19 13 NA CASSIVGLTEAFF
TRBJ2-3 TRBV7-2 14 NA CASSLERGPDTQYF
TRBJ1-2 TRBV12-3/TRBV12-4 13 NA CASRRTGPLGYTF
TRBJ2-1 TRBV19 15 NA CASSTTSGGANEQFF
TRBJ1-2 TRBV28 12 NA CASSFRFYGYTF
TRBJ2-5 TRBV3-1/TRBV3-2 13 NA CASSPTDQETQYF
TRBJ2-1 TRBV19 16 once CASSEQGPSSYNEQFF
TRBJ2-3 TRBV2 14 NA CASSWTGDADTQYF
TRBJ1-5 TRBV5-4 14 NA CASSVDGSNQPQHF
TRBJ2-1 TRBV18 13 NA CASSLGAYNEQFF
TRBJ1-4 TRBV27 12 NA CASSFIAGKLFF
TRBJ2-2 TRBV5-1 16 NA CASSAGLAGGPGELFF
TRBJ2-3 TRBV28 20 NA CASSLHGLAGVVLETDTQYF
TRBJ2-5 TRBV6-1 15 NA CASSERVLASETQYF